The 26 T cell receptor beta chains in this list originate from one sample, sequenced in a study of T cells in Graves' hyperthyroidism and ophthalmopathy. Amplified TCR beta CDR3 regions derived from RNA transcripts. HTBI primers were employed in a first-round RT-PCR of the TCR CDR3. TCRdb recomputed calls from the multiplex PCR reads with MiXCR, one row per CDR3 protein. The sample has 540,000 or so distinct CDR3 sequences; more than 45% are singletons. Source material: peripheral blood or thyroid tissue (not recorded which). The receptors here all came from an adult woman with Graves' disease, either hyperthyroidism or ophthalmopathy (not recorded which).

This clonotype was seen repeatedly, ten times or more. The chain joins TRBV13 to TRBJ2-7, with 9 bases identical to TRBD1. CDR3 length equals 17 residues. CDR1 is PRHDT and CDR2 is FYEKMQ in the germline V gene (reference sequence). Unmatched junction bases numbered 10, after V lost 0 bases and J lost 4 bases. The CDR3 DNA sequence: TGTGCCAGCAGCTTAGGGTACATGGGGACAGGGAATTACGAGCAGTACTTC. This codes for CASSLGYMGTGNYEQYF.

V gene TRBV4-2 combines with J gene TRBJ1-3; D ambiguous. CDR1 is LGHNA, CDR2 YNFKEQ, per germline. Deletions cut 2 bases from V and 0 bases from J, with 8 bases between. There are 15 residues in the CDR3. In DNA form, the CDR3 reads TGTGCCAGCAGCCAAATAGTGAACTCTGGAAACACCATATATTTT. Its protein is CASSQIVNSGNTIYF.

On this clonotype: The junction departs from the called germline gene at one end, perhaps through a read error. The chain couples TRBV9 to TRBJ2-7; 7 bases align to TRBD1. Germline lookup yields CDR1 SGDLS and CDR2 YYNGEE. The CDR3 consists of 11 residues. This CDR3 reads CASSERTGGTF. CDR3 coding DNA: TGTGCCAGCAGCGAGCGGACAGGCGGAACATTC.

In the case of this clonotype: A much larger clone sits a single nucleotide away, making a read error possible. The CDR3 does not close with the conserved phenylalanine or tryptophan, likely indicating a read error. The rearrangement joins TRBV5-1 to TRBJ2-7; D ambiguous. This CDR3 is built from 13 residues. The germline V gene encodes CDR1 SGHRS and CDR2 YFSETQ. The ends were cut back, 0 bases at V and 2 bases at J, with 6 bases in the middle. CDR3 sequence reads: CASSLEVPYEQYL. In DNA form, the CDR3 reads TGCGCCAGCAGCTTGGAGGTCCCCTACGAGCAGTACCTC.

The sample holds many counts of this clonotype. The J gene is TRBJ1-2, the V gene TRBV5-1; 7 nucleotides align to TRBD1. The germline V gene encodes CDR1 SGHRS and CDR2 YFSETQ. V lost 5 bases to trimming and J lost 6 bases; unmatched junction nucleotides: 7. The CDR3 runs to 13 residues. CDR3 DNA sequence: TGCGCCAGCAGGCAACAGGGGTCGGATGGCTACACCTTC. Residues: CASRQQGSDGYTF.

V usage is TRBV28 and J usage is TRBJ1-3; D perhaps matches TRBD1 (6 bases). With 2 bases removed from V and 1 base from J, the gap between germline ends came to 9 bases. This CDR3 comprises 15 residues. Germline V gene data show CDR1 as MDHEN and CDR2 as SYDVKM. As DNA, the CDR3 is TGTGCCAGCAGTTTACCTACAGGGTCTGGAAACACCATATATTTT. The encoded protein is CASSLPTGSGNTIYF.

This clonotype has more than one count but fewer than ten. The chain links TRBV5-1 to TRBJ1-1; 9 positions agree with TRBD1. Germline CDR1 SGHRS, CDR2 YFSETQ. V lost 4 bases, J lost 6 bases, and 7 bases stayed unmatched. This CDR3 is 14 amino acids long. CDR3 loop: CASSRGQGRAEAFF. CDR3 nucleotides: TGCGCCAGCAGCCGGGGACAGGGTCGTGCTGAAGCTTTCTTT.

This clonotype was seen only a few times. CDR3 coding DNA: TGTGCCATCAGTGAGGAGGGGACTCCTCAAGAGACCCAGTACTTC. It translates to CAISEEGTPQETQYF. The V and J genes are TRBV10-3 and TRBJ2-5; D might be TRBD2 (6 bases). Germline values: CDR1 ENHRY, CDR2 SYGVKD. Trimming removed 2 bases at V and 2 bases at J, with 12 bases between. The CDR3 has 15 residues.

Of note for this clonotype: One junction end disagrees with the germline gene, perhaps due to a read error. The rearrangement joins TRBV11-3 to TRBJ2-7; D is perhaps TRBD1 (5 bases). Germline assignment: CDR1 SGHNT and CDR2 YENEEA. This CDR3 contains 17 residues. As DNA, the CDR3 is TGCGCCAGCAGCCAAGGCCCAGGGCCCCGTCGAGCGAACGAGCAGTACTTC. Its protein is CASSQGPGPRRANEQYF.

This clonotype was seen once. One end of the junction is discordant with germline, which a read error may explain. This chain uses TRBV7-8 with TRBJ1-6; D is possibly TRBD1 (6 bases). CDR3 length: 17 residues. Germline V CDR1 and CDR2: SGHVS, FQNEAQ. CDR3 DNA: TGTGCCAGCAGCTTGGGGGACAAGATCTCCTATAATTCACCCCTACACTTT. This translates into CASSLGDKISYNSPLHF.

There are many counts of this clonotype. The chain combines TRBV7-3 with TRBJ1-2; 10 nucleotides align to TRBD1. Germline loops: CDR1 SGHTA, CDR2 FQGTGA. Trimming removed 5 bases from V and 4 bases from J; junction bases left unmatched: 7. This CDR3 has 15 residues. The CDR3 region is CASSPSDRGAYGYTF. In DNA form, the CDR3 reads TGTGCCAGCAGCCCTTCGGACAGGGGGGCCTATGGCTACACCTTC.

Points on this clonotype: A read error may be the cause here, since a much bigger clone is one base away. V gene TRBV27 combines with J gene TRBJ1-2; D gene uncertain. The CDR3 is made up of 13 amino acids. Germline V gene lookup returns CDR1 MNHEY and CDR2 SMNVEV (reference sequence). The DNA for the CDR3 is TGTGCCAGCAGACCGGCCTCGCAGTATGGCCACACCTTC. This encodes CASRPASQYGHTF.

DNA of the CDR3: TGTGCCATCCAACAGCCCGATCAGCCCCAGTACTTC. This encodes CAIQQPDQPQYF. The chain recombines TRBV10-3 with TRBJ2-5; D gene ambiguous. The CDR3 covers 12 residues. Germline V CDR1 and CDR2: ENHRY, SYGVKD. V shed 8 bases and J shed 9 bases, with 16 bases lying between them.

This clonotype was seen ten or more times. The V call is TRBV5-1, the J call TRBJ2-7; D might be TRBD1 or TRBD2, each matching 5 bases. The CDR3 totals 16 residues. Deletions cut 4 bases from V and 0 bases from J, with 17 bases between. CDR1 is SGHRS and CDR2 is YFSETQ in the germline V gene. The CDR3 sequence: CASSRMWEQGSYEQYF. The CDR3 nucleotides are TGCGCCAGCAGCCGGATGTGGGAGCAGGGCTCCTACGAGCAGTACTTC.

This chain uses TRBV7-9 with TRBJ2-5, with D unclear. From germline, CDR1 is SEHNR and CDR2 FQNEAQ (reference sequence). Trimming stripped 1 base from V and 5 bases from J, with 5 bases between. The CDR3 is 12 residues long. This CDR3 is CASSLVPETQYF. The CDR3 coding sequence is TGTGCCAGCAGCTTAGTCCCTGAGACCCAGTACTTC.

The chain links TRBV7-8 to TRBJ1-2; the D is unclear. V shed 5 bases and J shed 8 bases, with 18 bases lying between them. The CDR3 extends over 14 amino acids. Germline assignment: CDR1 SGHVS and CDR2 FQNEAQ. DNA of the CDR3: TGTGCCAGCAGCGCCCACGGGTCTCCGGGAGGCTACACCTTC. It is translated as CASSAHGSPGGYTF.

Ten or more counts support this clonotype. In DNA, the CDR3 is TGTGCCAGCAGCCCACTTACGCCGTCGACCTACGAGCAGTACTTC. Protein product: CASSPLTPSTYEQYF. The chain joins TRBV6-5 to TRBJ2-7; D not certain. The CDR3 runs to 15 residues. With 6 bases removed from V and 2 bases from J, the gap between germline ends came to 17 bases. CDR1 and CDR2 from the germline V gene are MNHEY and SVGAGI.

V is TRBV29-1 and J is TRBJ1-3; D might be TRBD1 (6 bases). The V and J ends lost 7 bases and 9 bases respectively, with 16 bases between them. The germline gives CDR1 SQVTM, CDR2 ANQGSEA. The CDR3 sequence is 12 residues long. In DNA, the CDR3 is TGCAGCGCACAGGGTCTACGAAGCACCATATATTTT. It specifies CSAQGLRSTIYF. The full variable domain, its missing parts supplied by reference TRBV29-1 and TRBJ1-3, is SAVISQKPSRDICQRGTSLTIQCQVDSQVTMMFWYRQQPGQSLTLIATANQGSEATYESGFVIDKFPISRPNLTFSTLTVSNMSPEDSSIYLCSAQGLRSTIYFGEGSWLTVV.

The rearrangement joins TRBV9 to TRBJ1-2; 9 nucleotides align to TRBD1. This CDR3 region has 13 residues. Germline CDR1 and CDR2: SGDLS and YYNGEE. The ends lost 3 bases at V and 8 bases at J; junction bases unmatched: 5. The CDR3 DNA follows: TGTGCCAGCAGCGGGGGACAGGGATGGGGCTACACCTTC. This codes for CASSGGQGWGYTF.

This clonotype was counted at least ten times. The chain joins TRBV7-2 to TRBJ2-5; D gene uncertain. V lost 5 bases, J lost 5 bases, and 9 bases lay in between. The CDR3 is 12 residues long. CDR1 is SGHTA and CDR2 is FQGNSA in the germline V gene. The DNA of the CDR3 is TGTGCCAGCAGCCGCCAAGAGGAGACCCAGTACTTC. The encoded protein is CASSRQEETQYF. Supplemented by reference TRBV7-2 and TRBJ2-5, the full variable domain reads GAGVSQSPSNKVTEKGKDVELRCDPISGHTALYWYRQSLGQGLEFLIYFQGNSAPDKSGLPSDRFSAERTGGSVSTLTIQRTQQEDSAVYLCASSRQEETQYFGPGTRLLVL.

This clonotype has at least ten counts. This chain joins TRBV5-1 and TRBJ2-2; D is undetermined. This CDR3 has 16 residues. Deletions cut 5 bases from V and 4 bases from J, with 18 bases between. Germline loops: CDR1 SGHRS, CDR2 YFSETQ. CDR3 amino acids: CASSQNSGISTGELFF. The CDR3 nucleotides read TGCGCCAGCAGTCAAAATTCAGGCATATCCACCGGGGAGCTGTTTTTT. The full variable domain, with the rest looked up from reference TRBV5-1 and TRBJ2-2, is KAGVTQTPRYLIKTRGQQVTLSCSPISGHRSVSWYQQTPGQGLQFLFEYFSETQRNKGNFPGRFSGRQFSNSRSEMNVSTLELGDSALYLCASSQNSGISTGELFFGEGSRLTVL.

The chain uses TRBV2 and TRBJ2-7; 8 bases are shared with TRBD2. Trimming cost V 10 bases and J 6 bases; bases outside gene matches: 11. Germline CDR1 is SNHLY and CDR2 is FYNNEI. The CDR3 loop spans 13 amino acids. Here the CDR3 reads CATSERESGEQYF. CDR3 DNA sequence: TGTGCCACCAGCGAGCGGGAGTCGGGCGAGCAGTACTTC.

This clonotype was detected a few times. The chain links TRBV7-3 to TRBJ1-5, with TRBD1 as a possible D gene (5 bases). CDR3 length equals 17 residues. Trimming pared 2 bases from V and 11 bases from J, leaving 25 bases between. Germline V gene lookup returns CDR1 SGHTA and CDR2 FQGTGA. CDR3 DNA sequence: TGTGCCAGCAGCTTAGGGACTAGCGGGAGTGATCAAGAGACCCAGCATTTT. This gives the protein CASSLGTSGSDQETQHF.

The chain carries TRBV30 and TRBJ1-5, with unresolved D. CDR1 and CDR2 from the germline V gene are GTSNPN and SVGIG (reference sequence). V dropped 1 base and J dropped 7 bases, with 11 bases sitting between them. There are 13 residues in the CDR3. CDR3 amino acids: CAWSDWESQPQHF. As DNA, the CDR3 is TGTGCCTGGAGTGACTGGGAGTCGCAGCCCCAGCATTTT.

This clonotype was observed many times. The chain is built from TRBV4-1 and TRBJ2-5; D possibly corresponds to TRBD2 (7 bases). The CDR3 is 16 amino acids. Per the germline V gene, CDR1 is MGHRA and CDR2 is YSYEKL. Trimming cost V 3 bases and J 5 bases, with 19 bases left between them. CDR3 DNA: TGCGCCAGCAGCCACACGCCGGGGGGCAGGGCGGAGACCCAGTACTTC. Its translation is CASSHTPGGRAETQYF.

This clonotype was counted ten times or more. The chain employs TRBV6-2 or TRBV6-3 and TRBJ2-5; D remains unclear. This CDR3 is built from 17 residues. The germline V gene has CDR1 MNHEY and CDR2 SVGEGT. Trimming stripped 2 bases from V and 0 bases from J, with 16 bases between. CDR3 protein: CASSYTIGGWDQETQYF. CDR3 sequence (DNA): TGTGCCAGCAGTTACACCATCGGCGGCTGGGACCAAGAGACCCAGTACTTC.